This T cell receptor (beta chain) was recorded in a study of blood T cell repertoires in COVID-19. The germline V gene has CDR1 MNHEY and CDR2 SVGEGT. CDR3 length equals 16 residues. Trimming at V came to 5 bases and at J to 5 bases, leaving 12 bases not matched to a gene. Assay used: immunoSEQ multiplex PCR; TCRdb lists only in-frame clones, some missing. The table lists more than 95,000 clones, around 88% of them singletons, with less than 4.5% in the top ten. The chain joins TRBV6-2 or TRBV6-3 to TRBJ2-3; 8 positions agree with TRBD1. The sample consisted of peripheral blood. This receptor was identified in a human donor in a cohort sampled during active COVID-19. In DNA, the CDR3 is TGTGCCAGCAGTCCAGGGGGCGCGGGGAGTCAAGATACGCAGTATTTT. This sequence encodes CASSPGGAGSQDTQYF.